What follows are 21 T cell receptor beta chains derived from one specimen sequenced in a study of blood T cell repertoires in COVID-19. Sequencing was performed with immunoSEQ multiplex PCR; in TCRdb, only in-frame clones are kept and a portion is missing. This table holds approximately 210,000 clones, roughly nine tenths found once. Sequencing was done on a sample of peripheral blood. These receptors were obtained from a man aged 35 to 55 with active or convalescent COVID-19.

The genes are TRBV6-5 and TRBJ1-2, with 7 positions matching TRBD1. V shed 2 bases, J shed 6 bases, and the junction held 3 bases outside the gene matches. CDR3 size: 13 residues. Germline CDR1 MNHEY, CDR2 SVGAGI. The CDR3 DNA reads as TGTGCCAGCAGTTACCCTGGACAGGATGGCTACACCTTC. It yields the protein CASSYPGQDGYTF.

The chain recombines TRBV27 with TRBJ2-6; perhaps TRBD1 as D (5 bases). The CDR3 sequence is 16 residues long. Trimming pared 3 bases from V and 1 base from J, leaving 10 bases between. Germline CDR1 MNHEY, CDR2 SMNVEV (reference sequence). The CDR3 here is CASSFQGRSGANVLTF. The CDR3 DNA sequence: TGTGCCAGCAGTTTTCAGGGAAGATCTGGGGCCAACGTCCTGACTTTC. The full variable domain, its missing parts supplied by reference TRBV27 and TRBJ2-6, is EAQVTQNPRYLITVTGKKLTVTCSQNMNHEYMSWYRQDPGLGLRQIYYSMNVEVTDKGDVPEGYKVSRKEKRNFPLILESPSPNQTSLYFCASSFQGRSGANVLTFGAGSRLTVL.

V is TRBV28 and J is TRBJ1-2; 7 positions agree with TRBD1. After removal of 4 bases from V and 6 bases from J, the junction contained 8 bases not matched to a gene. In germline, CDR1 is MDHEN, CDR2 SYDVKM. The CDR3 covers 14 residues. The CDR3 loop is CASSSPGTDNGYTF. Written as DNA, the CDR3 is TGTGCCAGCAGTTCCCCCGGGACAGATAATGGCTACACCTTC.

This rearrangement joins TRBV19 to TRBJ1-4; 7 positions agree with TRBD1. The CDR3 totals 17 residues. V gave up 5 bases and J gave up 0 bases; unmatched junction bases: 9. Germline V gene lookup returns CDR1 LNHDA and CDR2 SQIVND (reference sequence). This CDR3 reads CASSQGPGTATNEKLFF. DNA for the CDR3: TGTGCCAGTAGTCAGGGGCCCGGGACAGCAACTAATGAAAAACTGTTTTTT.

The chain is built from TRBV7-8 and TRBJ1-1; TRBD1 might be the D (5 bases). Between the trimmed V and J ends, which lost 2 bases and 5 bases, there was a span of 15 bases. The V gene's germline CDR1 is SGHVS and CDR2 FQNEAQ. This CDR3 has 15 residues. The chain's CDR3 is CASSLYGGAGTEAFF. In DNA, the CDR3 is TGTGCCAGCAGCTTATACGGGGGAGCAGGGACTGAAGCTTTCTTT.

This rearrangement joins TRBV12-3 or TRBV12-4 to TRBJ1-1, with D tentatively TRBD1 (5 bases). This CDR3 has 12 residues. Deletions cut 6 bases from V and 12 bases from J, with 17 bases between. For the CDR3, the DNA is TGTGCCAGCAGGATCAGGGTGGTTGAGACTTTCTTT. This gives the protein CASRIRVVETFF.

This chain connects TRBV4-2 to TRBJ2-5; 10 nucleotides agree with TRBD2. The CDR3 length is 17 residues. Trimming at V came to 0 bases and at J to 4 bases, leaving 8 bases not matched to a gene. The germline V gene has CDR1 LGHNA and CDR2 YNFKEQ. The CDR3 coding sequence is TGTGCCAGCAGCCAAGACTCGGGACTAGCGATCGGAGAGACCCAGTACTTC. Residues: CASSQDSGLAIGETQYF.

This clone was seen a single time. The CDR3 here is CSVEDVQRWGADTQYF. The DNA of the CDR3 is TGCAGCGTTGAAGATGTGCAGAGGTGGGGCGCAGATACGCAGTATTTT. The chain is built from TRBV29-1 and TRBJ2-3, with TRBD1 as a possible D gene (5 bases). There are 16 residues in the CDR3. V was shortened by 0 bases and J by 4 bases, with 17 bases between the two germline ends. Germline CDR1 is SQVTM and CDR2 is ANQGSEA.

J is TRBJ1-1 and V is TRBV19; 9 positions match TRBD1. V was clipped by 6 bases and J by 5 bases; unmatched bases: 10. Germline CDR1 and CDR2: LNHDA and SQIVND (reference sequence). This CDR3 has 15 amino acids. The CDR3 loop is CASSPDRGRQTEAFF. The CDR3 DNA is TGTGCCAGTAGCCCGGACAGGGGACGGCAAACTGAAGCTTTCTTT.

The V call is TRBV5-6, the J call TRBJ1-5; TRBD1 is a possible D gene (5 bases). The V and J ends lost 0 bases and 5 bases respectively, with 9 bases between them. This CDR3 is built from 14 residues. Germline CDR1 is SGHDT and CDR2 is YYEEEE. CDR3 in DNA: TGTGCCAGCAGCTTGGTAGGGACTCATCAGCCCCAGCATTTT. It yields the protein CASSLVGTHQPQHF.

This rearrangement joins TRBV21-1 to TRBJ1-6. TRBV21-1 is reported as a pseudogene. The CDR3 has 17 amino acids. In nucleotides, the CDR3 is TGTGCCAGCAGCGACCCCGGACGGAGGGGTGATAATTCACCCCTCCACTTT. It yields the protein CASSDPGRRGDNSPLHF.

The chain carries TRBV9 and TRBJ1-6; D not certain. The CDR3 loop spans 13 amino acids. V lost 3 bases and J 11 bases, leaving 12 bases between the germline ends. Germline assignment: CDR1 SGDLS and CDR2 YYNGEE. CDR3 in amino acids: CASSARYNTPLHF. The CDR3 coding sequence is TGTGCCAGCAGCGCCCGATACAATACACCCCTCCACTTT. Variable domain in full (rest from reference TRBV9 and TRBJ1-6): DSGVTQTPKHLITATGQRVTLRCSPRSGDLSVYWYQQSLDQGLQFLIQYYNGEERAKGNILERFSAQQFPDLHSELNLSSLELGDSALYFCASSARYNTPLHFGNGTRLTVT.

V and J are TRBV2 and TRBJ2-7; 7 nucleotides match TRBD1. J was trimmed by 0 bases and V by 4 bases; bases with no gene match: 3. Germline CDR1 reads SNHLY; CDR2 reads FYNNEI. This CDR3 contains 14 residues. CDR3 sequence reads: CASSGQGVSYEQYF. CDR3 sequence (DNA): TGTGCCAGCAGTGGACAGGGTGTCTCCTACGAGCAGTACTTC.

This clone was recorded once. The chain links TRBV28 to TRBJ1-2; 9 positions match TRBD1. The CDR3 is made up of 16 amino acids. Unmatched junction bases numbered 9, after V lost 4 bases and J lost 3 bases. Germline loops: CDR1 MDHEN, CDR2 SYDVKM. CDR3 nucleotides: TGTGCCAGCAGTTGGAACTGGGACAGGGCTTACTATGGCTACACCTTC. Residues: CASSWNWDRAYYGYTF.

This chain links TRBV10-3 with TRBJ1-5; perhaps TRBD1 as D (5 bases). Germline loops: CDR1 ENHRY, CDR2 SYGVKD. This CDR3 has 13 amino acids. Deletions cut 7 bases from V and 7 bases from J, with 14 bases between. Here the CDR3 DNA reads TGTGCCATCAATGAAAGGGGCGAGCAGCCCCAGCATTTT. Protein sequence: CAINERGEQPQHF.

CDR3 DNA sequence: TGCGCCAGCAGCACGGGACAGGGGGCACGGAATGAGCAGTTCTTC. Its translation: CASSTGQGARNEQFF. The chain uses TRBV5-1 and TRBJ2-1, with 12 bases that match TRBD1. The CDR3 covers 15 residues. Germline values: CDR1 SGHRS, CDR2 YFSETQ. Unmatched junction bases numbered 6, after V lost 4 bases and J lost 7 bases.

The chain joins TRBV28 to TRBJ1-2, with TRBD1 identical over 8 bases. Trimming removed 4 bases from V and 10 bases from J; junction bases left unmatched: 8. The germline V gene encodes CDR1 MDHEN and CDR2 SYDVKM. This CDR3 is 13 amino acids long. CDR3 residues: CASSSGTGESYTF. In DNA, the CDR3 is TGTGCCAGCAGTTCCGGGACAGGCGAATCCTACACCTTC.

This sequence joins TRBV11-3 and TRBJ2-3, with 7 positions matching TRBD2. After removal of 4 bases from V and 1 base from J, the junction contained 5 bases not matched to a gene. CDR3 length: 15 amino acids. Germline V gene sequence: CDR1 SGHNT, CDR2 YENEEA. In DNA, the CDR3 is TGTGCCAGCAGCTACGGGGGGTGGGGCACAGATACGCAGTATTTT. Its protein product is CASSYGGWGTDTQYF.

V gene TRBV11-1 combines with J gene TRBJ1-1; 7 bases align to TRBD1. The CDR3 is made up of 15 amino acids. V shed 5 bases and J 0 bases; nucleotides not matched to a gene: 6. Germline loops: CDR1 SGHAT, CDR2 FQDESV (reference sequence). CDR3 protein: CASSPTGTVNTEAFF. The CDR3 DNA follows: TGTGCCAGCAGCCCCACCGGGACAGTGAACACTGAAGCTTTCTTT.

About this clone: Its ends do not fully match the called genes, so a read error is possible. The V call is TRBV3-1 (or the pseudogene TRBV3-2), the J call TRBJ2-7; D may be TRBD2 (6 bases). The CDR3 runs 11 residues. Germline loops: CDR1 LGHDT, CDR2 YNNKEL (reference sequence). The CDR3, as DNA: TGTGCCAGCAGCCAGGCGGGGCCCCGTATCTTC. Translation gives CASSQAGPRIF.

The V and J genes are TRBV19 and TRBJ1-1, with D tentatively TRBD1 (6 bases). The CDR3 spans 13 residues. Trimming took off 6 bases at V and 0 bases at J, with 8 bases between the two ends. Germline V lookup: CDR1 LNHDA, CDR2 SQIVND (reference sequence). The CDR3 sequence: CASSQGMNTEAFF. The CDR3, as DNA: TGTGCCAGTAGCCAGGGGATGAACACTGAAGCTTTCTTT.